The 12 T cell receptor beta chains in this list originate from one sample, sequenced in a study of blood T cells in healthy people across ages. A sample-barcoded 5' primer and a J-beta primer mix were used in a second PCR of roughly 7 to 11 cycles. TCRdb independently ran MiXCR on the 5' RACE reads; one entry per CDR3 protein. The profile shows about 930,000 distinct CDR3 sequences, 25% to 30% of them singletons. This same sample was also part of a study on T cells of mothers and their children.

The material sequenced was blood. These receptors all stem from a woman aged 40 to 50 in good health.

The chain links TRBV2 to TRBJ1-3, with a tentative D call TRBD1 (6 bases). The germline V gene encodes CDR1 SNHLY and CDR2 FYNNEI. The CDR3 runs 14 residues. With 4 bases removed from V and 0 bases from J, the gap between germline ends came to 7 bases. The DNA for the CDR3 is TGTGCCAGCAGTGGGACAGCCTCTGGAAACACCATATATTTT. Its protein is CASSGTASGNTIYF.

This clonotype was detected a few times. The rearrangement uses TRBV7-2 and TRBJ1-1; TRBD1 might be the D (5 bases). With 5 bases removed from V and 0 bases from J, the gap between germline ends came to 13 bases. The CDR3 totals 15 residues. The germline CDR1 and CDR2 sequences are SGHTA and FQGNSA. DNA for the CDR3: TGTGCCAGCAGCAGACCGGGACGTATGAACACTGAAGCTTTCTTT. Amino acids: CASSRPGRMNTEAFF.

This clonotype was recorded a few times. A much larger clone lies a single base off, so this may be a read error. V usage is TRBV29-1 and J usage is TRBJ2-7; D unclear. Germline loops: CDR1 SQVTM, CDR2 ANQGSEA. The CDR3 loop spans 12 amino acids. CDR3 nucleotides: TGCAGCGGTGAAGAAGAATCGGACGAGCAGTACTTC. Translating it yields CSGEEESDEQYF.

In DNA form, the CDR3 reads TGTGCCAGCAGCGACTTACTAGCGGCGGCTAAGGAGACCCAGTACTTC. It codes for CASSDLLAAAKETQYF. The chain couples TRBV3-1 to TRBJ2-5, with 8 bases aligning to TRBD2. In germline, CDR1 is LGHDT, CDR2 YNNKEL (reference sequence). The CDR3 is made up of 16 amino acids. The junction had 13 bases not matched to a gene; V was cut back by 5 bases and J by 5 bases.

This sequence joins TRBV6-2 or TRBV6-3 and TRBJ1-5; D gene uncertain. V gave up 2 bases and J gave up 2 bases, with 7 bases separating them. Germline V gene lookup returns CDR1 MNHEY and CDR2 SVGEGT. CDR3 size: 14 residues. The CDR3 region has the DNA TGTGCCAGCAGTTACGGGGAGGGCAATCAGCCCCAGCATTTT. Residues: CASSYGEGNQPQHF.

The chain recombines TRBV7-9 with TRBJ2-2, with 11 bases fitting TRBD1. The CDR3 loop spans 14 amino acids. CDR1 and CDR2 from the germline V gene are SEHNR and FQNEAQ (reference sequence). The J segment lost 6 bases and the V segment lost 5 bases, leaving 2 bases of the junction unmatched. CDR3 sequence: CASSPGQGAGELFF. DNA of the CDR3: TGTGCCAGCAGCCCGGGACAGGGGGCCGGGGAGCTGTTTTTT. Drawing the rest from reference TRBV7-9 and TRBJ2-2, the complete variable domain is DTGVSQNPRHKITKRGQNVTFRCDPISEHNRLYWYRQTLGQGPEFLTYFQNEAQLEKSRLLSDRFSAERPKGSFSTLEIQRTEQGDSAMYLCASSPGQGAGELFFGEGSRLTVL.

This clonotype was counted a few times. Possible read error: a much larger clone is one base away. The V call is TRBV28, the J call TRBJ2-7; weak D call: TRBD2 (6 bases). Germline V lookup: CDR1 MDHEN, CDR2 SYDVKM. There are 13 residues in the CDR3. CDR3 loop: CASKAGNSHEQYF. The CDR3 nucleotides read TGTGCCAGCAAAGCGGGTAACTCCCACGAGCAGTACTTC.

The V and J genes are TRBV10-3 and TRBJ1-2; D is undetermined. The germline V gene has CDR1 ENHRY and CDR2 SYGVKD. Deletions cut 3 bases from V and 4 bases from J, with 9 bases between. The CDR3 covers 13 residues. The CDR3 DNA sequence: TGTGCCATCAGTGATAATCCCGGCTATGGCTACACCTTC. It codes for CAISDNPGYGYTF.

The chain has TRBV4-1 and TRBJ1-1; a weak D match, TRBD1 (5 bases). Germline-derived CDR1 and CDR2 are MGHRA and YSYEKL. Trimming removed 3 bases at V and 1 base at J, with 12 bases between. This CDR3 spans 15 amino acids. CDR3 coding DNA: TGCGCCAGCAGCCAGGGAGGGGTGGCGAACACTGAAGCTTTCTTT. It translates to CASSQGGVANTEAFF.

This clonotype was seen repeatedly, ten times or more. The V call is TRBV3-1, the J call TRBJ2-7; D remains ambiguous. Per the germline V gene, CDR1 is LGHDT and CDR2 is YNNKEL (reference sequence). CDR3 size: 13 residues. V was cut by 4 bases and J by 5 bases, with 12 bases left in between. DNA of the CDR3: TGTGCCAGCAGCCTCCAAAGTCTGAACGAGCAGTACTTC. Protein product: CASSLQSLNEQYF.

In this sample, this clonotype turned up a few times. This chain connects TRBV7-2 to TRBJ1-1; a possible D gene is TRBD1 (5 bases). With 5 bases removed from V and 4 bases from J, the gap between germline ends came to 14 bases. Germline CDR1 is SGHTA and CDR2 is FQGNSA. This CDR3 is 14 amino acids long. In DNA form, the CDR3 reads TGTGCCAGCAGCGATCGTCGGGGGGGCACTGAAGCTTTCTTT. Residues: CASSDRRGGTEAFF. Full variable domain (rest looked up from reference TRBV7-2 and TRBJ1-1): GAGVSQSPSNKVTEKGKDVELRCDPISGHTALYWYRQSLGQGLEFLIYFQGNSAPDKSGLPSDRFSAERTGGSVSTLTIQRTQQEDSAVYLCASSDRRGGTEAFFGQGTRLTVV.

This clonotype was counted ten times or more. The chain combines TRBV5-8 with TRBJ1-2; possibly TRBD1 for D (6 bases). The CDR3 consists of 13 residues. The germline CDR1 and CDR2 sequences are SGHTS and YDEGEE. V was clipped by 1 base and J by 4 bases, with 8 bases between them. Here the CDR3 DNA reads TGTGCCAGCAGCTTGAGGGGGATCTATGGCTACACCTTC. Amino acid sequence: CASSLRGIYGYTF.